Listed here are 23 T cell receptor beta chains from one sample, sequenced in a study of PD-1 blockade in mismatch repair-deficient tumors. The table came from immunoSEQ multiplex PCR; TCRdb's copy has only in-frame clones and leaves some out. The repertoire consists of 100,000 or so clones, with 82% occurring once and the leading ten covering 6.3%. This specimen consisted of peripheral blood, obtained approximately 35 weeks after starting pembrolizumab. These TCRs come from an adult with mismatch repair-deficient cancer.

This chain connects TRBV6-8 to TRBJ2-1; D gene unclear. This CDR3 contains 15 residues. Trimming cost V 11 bases and J 8 bases, with 25 bases left between them. CDR1 and CDR2 from the germline V gene are MNHGY and SAAAGT. CDR3 in amino acids: CALRCGLIEAHEQFF. In nucleotides, the CDR3 is TGTGCCCTACGTTGCGGATTAATAGAGGCTCATGAGCAGTTCTTC.

This chain joins TRBV19 and TRBJ2-3; possibly TRBD2 for D (5 bases). V shed 5 bases and J shed 9 bases, with 24 bases lying between them. From germline, CDR1 is LNHDA and CDR2 SQIVND (reference sequence). The CDR3 covers 16 residues. CDR3 loop: CASSADLAASLRTQYF. The CDR3 nucleotides read TGTGCCAGTAGTGCCGATCTAGCAGCATCCCTGAGAACGCAGTATTTT.

The V and J genes are TRBV19 and TRBJ2-3, with 14 bases aligning to TRBD2. The V gene's germline CDR1 is LNHDA and CDR2 SQIVND (reference sequence). With 7 bases clipped from V and 5 bases from J, the junction kept 8 bases outside the gene matches. The CDR3 consists of 16 residues. The CDR3: CASTPRGLAGVDTQYF. In nucleotides, the CDR3 is TGTGCCAGTACCCCCCGGGGACTAGCGGGAGTAGATACGCAGTATTTT.

Only one count was recorded for this clone. The V and J genes are TRBV7-9 and TRBJ1-1, with TRBD1 matching over 8 bases. Germline V lookup: CDR1 SEHNR, CDR2 FQNEAQ (reference sequence). V dropped 5 bases and J dropped 1; count of bases not matched to a gene: 6. The CDR3 is made up of 15 amino acids. The CDR3 DNA follows: TGTGCCAGCAGCCCAAGACAGGGGACGAACACTGAAGCTTTCTTT. Its protein is CASSPRQGTNTEAFF.

The chain joins TRBV7-9 to TRBJ2-2; 8 bases agree with TRBD1. Germline V gene data show CDR1 as SEHNR and CDR2 as FQNEAQ (reference sequence). After removal of 5 bases from V and 7 bases from J, the junction contained 6 bases not matched to a gene. CDR3 size: 14 residues. The DNA for the CDR3 is TGTGCCAGCAGCACGGACAGGGTGGGCGGGGAGCTGTTTTTT. This gives the protein CASSTDRVGGELFF.

V usage is TRBV14 and J usage is TRBJ2-3, with D possibly TRBD2 on 5 matching bases. Germline lookup yields CDR1 SGHDN and CDR2 FVKESK. CDR3 length equals 15 residues. Trimming shortened V by 4 bases and J by 0 bases, and 11 bases separated the two germline ends. The CDR3 is CASSRPGTSTDTQYF. The CDR3 nucleotides read TGTGCCAGCAGCCGGCCGGGAACCAGCACAGATACGCAGTATTTT.

The rearrangement uses TRBV9 and TRBJ2-1; 8 nucleotides agree with TRBD2. V was pared by 5 bases and J by 9 bases, with 10 bases of the junction left unmatched. CDR3 size: 14 residues. Per the germline V gene, CDR1 is SGDLS and CDR2 is YYNGEE. The DNA of the CDR3 is TGTGCCAGCAGTGTCTCCGGGACTAGGATTGAGCAGTTCTTC. Protein sequence: CASSVSGTRIEQFF.

The chain couples TRBV4-1 to TRBJ2-1; possible D gene TRBD2, 6 bases. Germline CDR1 and CDR2: MGHRA and YSYEKL. Between the trimmed V and J ends, which lost 4 bases and 1 base, there was a span of 14 bases. The CDR3 sequence is 16 residues long. The CDR3 region is CASSPRESSSYNEQFF. CDR3 nucleotides: TGCGCCAGCAGCCCACGGGAGAGCAGTTCCTACAATGAGCAGTTCTTC.

The chain combines TRBV18 with TRBJ1-5; D may be TRBD1 (5 bases). Per the germline V gene, CDR1 is KGHSH and CDR2 is LQKENI. Trimming removed 10 bases at V and 0 bases at J, with 19 bases between. The CDR3 sequence is 16 residues long. The CDR3 reads CATSHRGTDSNQPQHF. The DNA of the CDR3 is TGTGCCACCTCTCACCGGGGGACGGATAGCAATCAGCCCCAGCATTTT.

This clone has just one count. The V call is TRBV10-3, the J call TRBJ2-6, with no clear D. The ends were cut back, 3 bases at V and 0 bases at J, with 9 bases in the middle. Germline V gene sequence: CDR1 ENHRY, CDR2 SYGVKD. CDR3 size: 16 residues. Written as DNA, the CDR3 is TGTGCCATCAGTGAAGGGCAGAACTCTGGGGCCAACGTCCTGACTTTC. It encodes CAISEGQNSGANVLTF.

The chain has TRBV11-3 and TRBJ2-1; D call uncertain. V gave up 0 bases and J gave up 8 bases, with 5 bases separating them. Germline V gives CDR1 SGHNT, CDR2 YENEEA. This CDR3 contains 12 residues. The CDR3 sequence: CASSLDGYEQFF. CDR3 nucleotides: TGTGCCAGCAGCTTAGATGGATATGAGCAGTTCTTC.

This clone has only one observation. V is TRBV9 and J is TRBJ2-3; 7 positions agree with TRBD2. In germline, CDR1 is SGDLS, CDR2 YYNGEE. J lost 5 bases, V lost 1 base, and 7 bases had no gene match. This CDR3 has 15 amino acids. The CDR3 sequence is CASSVSREWVDTQYF. The CDR3 region has the DNA TGTGCCAGCAGCGTATCGCGGGAGTGGGTAGATACGCAGTATTTT.

The chain joins TRBV7-2 to TRBJ2-3, with D perhaps given as TRBD1 or TRBD2 (5 bases each). Germline lookup yields CDR1 SGHTA and CDR2 FQGNSA. Trimming shortened V by 5 bases and J by 1 base, and 16 bases separated the two germline ends. This CDR3 is 16 amino acids long. CDR3 region: CASSQYGGVGTDTQYF. The CDR3 DNA is TGTGCCAGCAGCCAATATGGGGGAGTGGGCACAGATACGCAGTATTTT.

This rearrangement joins TRBV5-6 to TRBJ1-2; TRBD1 might be the D (5 bases). The CDR3 has 18 residues. The germline V and J ends were trimmed by 3 bases and 5 bases, with 26 bases remaining between them. Germline values: CDR1 SGHDT, CDR2 YYEEEE. CDR3 region: CASSSPSLWAGSIYGYTF. CDR3 in DNA: TGTGCCAGCAGCTCCCCGTCCCTTTGGGCAGGGAGTATTTATGGCTACACCTTC.

The chain joins TRBV6-5 to TRBJ1-2; D not certain. Per the germline V gene, CDR1 is MNHEY and CDR2 is SVGAGI. There are 11 residues in the CDR3. The ends were cut back, 11 bases at V and 8 bases at J, with 15 bases in the middle. The chain's CDR3 is CAARSTGGYTF. The CDR3 coding sequence is TGTGCCGCGCGGTCGACGGGGGGCTACACCTTC.

This sequence joins TRBV28 and TRBJ2-3; D unclear. The germline V gene has CDR1 MDHEN and CDR2 SYDVKM. There are 13 residues in the CDR3. Trimming stripped 2 bases from V and 4 bases from J, with 7 bases between. Here the CDR3 reads CASSLGRADTQYF. Written as DNA, the CDR3 is TGTGCCAGCAGTTTAGGTCGAGCAGATACGCAGTATTTT.

Details on this clone: The same CDR3 arises from other DNA sequences in this sample as well. This sequence joins TRBV5-6 and TRBJ2-7; D is tentatively TRBD1 or TRBD2 (6 bases each). The CDR3 is made up of 12 amino acids. V was pared by 0 bases and J by 6 bases, with 7 bases between. CDR1 and CDR2 from the germline V gene are SGHDT and YYEEEE. This chain's CDR3 is CASSLEGGEQYF. The CDR3 DNA follows: TGTGCCAGCAGCTTGGAGGGGGGCGAGCAGTACTTC.

V usage is TRBV6-6 and J usage is TRBJ2-7; possibly TRBD1 or TRBD2 for D (6 bases each). Germline assignment: CDR1 MNHNY and CDR2 SVGAGI (reference sequence). The CDR3 covers 14 residues. Deletions cut 2 bases from V and 4 bases from J, with 12 bases between. CDR3 sequence reads: CASSYDIGGYEQYF. The CDR3 region has the DNA TGTGCCAGCAGTTACGATATAGGGGGGTACGAGCAGTACTTC.

This clone was counted between two and nine times. V is TRBV6-1 and J is TRBJ2-3, with TRBD2 matching 10 bases. CDR1 is MNHNS, CDR2 SASEGT, per germline. The V gene end was trimmed by 3 bases and the J gene end by 0 bases; junction bases not matched to a gene: 9. This CDR3 spans 18 amino acids. The CDR3 sequence is CASSESAGGYVSTDTQYF. CDR3 nucleotides: TGTGCCAGCAGTGAGTCAGCGGGAGGGTATGTCAGCACAGATACGCAGTATTTT.

V gene TRBV18 combines with J gene TRBJ2-5, with TRBD2 identical over 14 bases. The ends lost 6 bases at V and 0 bases at J; junction bases unmatched: 9. The CDR3 has 18 residues. Germline V lookup: CDR1 KGHSH, CDR2 LQKENI. Here the CDR3 reads CASSQGLAGGSYQETQYF. CDR3 in DNA: TGTGCCAGCTCGCAAGGACTAGCGGGAGGCTCATACCAAGAGACCCAGTACTTC.

This rearrangement joins TRBV4-2 to TRBJ1-1; D is ambiguous. This CDR3 region has 16 residues. The ends were cut back, 4 bases at V and 4 bases at J, with 19 bases in the middle. The V gene's germline CDR1 is LGHNA and CDR2 YNFKEQ. The DNA of the CDR3 is TGTGCCAGCAGCCTCAACCGAGGCACGTTGGGCACTGAAGCTTTCTTT. It specifies CASSLNRGTLGTEAFF.

The rearrangement uses TRBV9 and TRBJ2-3, with D unclear. V dropped 2 bases and J dropped 4 bases, with 20 bases sitting between them. The germline V gene encodes CDR1 SGDLS and CDR2 YYNGEE. CDR3 size: 17 residues. CDR3 nucleotide sequence: TGTGCCAGCAGCGTTCTAGAAAGGGCGACATCAGCAGATACGCAGTATTTT. Translating it yields CASSVLERATSADTQYF. Complete variable domain (other parts from reference TRBV9 and TRBJ2-3): DSGVTQTPKHLITATGQRVTLRCSPRSGDLSVYWYQQSLDQGLQFLIQYYNGEERAKGNILERFSAQQFPDLHSELNLSSLELGDSALYFCASSVLERATSADTQYFGPGTRLTVL.

This clone was observed once. The V gene is TRBV2, the J gene TRBJ1-1; the D gene is possibly TRBD1 (6 bases). Germline CDR1 reads SNHLY; CDR2 reads FYNNEI. The CDR3 contains 15 residues. V lost 6 bases to trimming and J lost 4 bases, with 18 bases between them. DNA for the CDR3: TGTGCCAGCAGGGGGATTCTGGGGGCCACCACTGAAGCTTTCTTT. This translates into CASRGILGATTEAFF. Supplemented by reference TRBV2 and TRBJ1-1, the full variable domain reads EPEVTQTPSHQVTQMGQEVILRCVPISNHLYFYWYRQILGQKVEFLVSFYNNEISEKSEIFDDQFSVERPDGSNFTLKIRSTKLEDSAMYFCASRGILGATTEAFFGQGTRLTVV.